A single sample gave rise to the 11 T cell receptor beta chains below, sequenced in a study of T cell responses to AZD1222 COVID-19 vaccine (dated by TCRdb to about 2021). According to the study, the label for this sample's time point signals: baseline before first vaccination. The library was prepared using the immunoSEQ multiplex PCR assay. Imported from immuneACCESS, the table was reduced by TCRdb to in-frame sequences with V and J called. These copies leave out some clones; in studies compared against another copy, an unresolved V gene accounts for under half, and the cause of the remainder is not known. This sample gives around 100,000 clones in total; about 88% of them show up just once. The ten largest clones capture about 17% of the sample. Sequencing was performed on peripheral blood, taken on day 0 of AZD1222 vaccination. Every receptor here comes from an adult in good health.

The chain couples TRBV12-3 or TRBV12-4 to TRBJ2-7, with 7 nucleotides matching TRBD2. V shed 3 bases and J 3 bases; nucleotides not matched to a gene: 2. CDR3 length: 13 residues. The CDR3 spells CASSFQRDYEQYF. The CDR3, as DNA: TGTGCCAGCAGTTTCCAGCGGGACTACGAGCAGTACTTC.

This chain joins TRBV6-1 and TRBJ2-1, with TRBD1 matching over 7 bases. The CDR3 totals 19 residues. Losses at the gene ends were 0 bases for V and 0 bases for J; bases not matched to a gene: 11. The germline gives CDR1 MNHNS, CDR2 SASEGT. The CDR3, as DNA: TGTGCCAGCAGTGAAGCACCCCTAGGGGGCCCCAGCTCCTACAATGAGCAGTTCTTC. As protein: CASSEAPLGGPSSYNEQFF.

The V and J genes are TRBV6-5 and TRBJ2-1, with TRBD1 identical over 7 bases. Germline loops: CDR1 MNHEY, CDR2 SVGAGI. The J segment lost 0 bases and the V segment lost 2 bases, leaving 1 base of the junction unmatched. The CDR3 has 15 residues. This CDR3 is CASSYQGVSYNEQFF. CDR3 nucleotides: TGTGCCAGCAGTTACCAGGGGGTCTCCTACAATGAGCAGTTCTTC.

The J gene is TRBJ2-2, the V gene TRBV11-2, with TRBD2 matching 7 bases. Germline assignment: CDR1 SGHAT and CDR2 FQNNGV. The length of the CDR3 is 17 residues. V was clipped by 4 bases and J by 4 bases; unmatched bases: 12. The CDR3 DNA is TGTGCCAGCAGCTCCCGACGCCCAGCGGGAATCACCGGGGAGCTGTTTTTT. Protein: CASSSRRPAGITGELFF.

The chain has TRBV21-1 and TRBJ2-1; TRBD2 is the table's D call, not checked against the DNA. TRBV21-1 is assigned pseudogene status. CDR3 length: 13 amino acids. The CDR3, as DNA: TGTGCCAGCGGGACTAGCGGGAGCAATGAGCAGTTCTTC. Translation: CASGTSGSNEQFF.

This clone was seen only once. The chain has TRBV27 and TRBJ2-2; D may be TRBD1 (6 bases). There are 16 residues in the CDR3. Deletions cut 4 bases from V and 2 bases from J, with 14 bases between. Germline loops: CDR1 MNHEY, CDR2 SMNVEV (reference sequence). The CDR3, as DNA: TGTGCCAGCAGTTCAACCGGGACAATTAACACCGGGGAGCTGTTTTTT. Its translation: CASSSTGTINTGELFF.

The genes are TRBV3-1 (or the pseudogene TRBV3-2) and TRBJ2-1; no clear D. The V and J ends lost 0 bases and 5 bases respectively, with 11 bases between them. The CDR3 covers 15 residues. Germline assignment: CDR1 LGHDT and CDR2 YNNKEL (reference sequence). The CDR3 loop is CASSQDPQANNEQFF. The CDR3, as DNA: TGTGCCAGCAGCCAAGATCCCCAAGCGAACAATGAGCAGTTCTTC.

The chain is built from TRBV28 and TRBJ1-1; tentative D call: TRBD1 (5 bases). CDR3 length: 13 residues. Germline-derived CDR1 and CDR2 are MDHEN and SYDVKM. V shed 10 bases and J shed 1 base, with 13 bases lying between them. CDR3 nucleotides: TGTGCCACCAACGAGGGGTGGAACACTGAAGCTTTCTTT. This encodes CATNEGWNTEAFF.

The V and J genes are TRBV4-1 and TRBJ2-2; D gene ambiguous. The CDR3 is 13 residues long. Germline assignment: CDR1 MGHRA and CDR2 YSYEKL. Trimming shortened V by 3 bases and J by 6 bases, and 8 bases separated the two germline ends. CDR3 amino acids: CASSQAPAGELFF. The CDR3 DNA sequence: TGCGCCAGCAGCCAGGCCCCGGCCGGGGAGCTGTTTTTT.

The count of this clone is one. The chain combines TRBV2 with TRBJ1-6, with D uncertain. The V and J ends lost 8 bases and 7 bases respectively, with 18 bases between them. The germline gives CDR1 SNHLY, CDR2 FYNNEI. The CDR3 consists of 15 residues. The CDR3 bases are TGTGCCAGCTTAGTAAATCCGAGCAGCAATTCACCCCTCCACTTT. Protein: CASLVNPSSNSPLHF.

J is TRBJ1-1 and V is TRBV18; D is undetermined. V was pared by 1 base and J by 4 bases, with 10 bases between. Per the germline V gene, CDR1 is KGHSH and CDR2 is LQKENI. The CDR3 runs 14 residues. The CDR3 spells CASSPLQTSTEAFF. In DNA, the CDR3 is TGTGCCAGCTCACCACTACAGACCTCCACTGAAGCTTTCTTT.